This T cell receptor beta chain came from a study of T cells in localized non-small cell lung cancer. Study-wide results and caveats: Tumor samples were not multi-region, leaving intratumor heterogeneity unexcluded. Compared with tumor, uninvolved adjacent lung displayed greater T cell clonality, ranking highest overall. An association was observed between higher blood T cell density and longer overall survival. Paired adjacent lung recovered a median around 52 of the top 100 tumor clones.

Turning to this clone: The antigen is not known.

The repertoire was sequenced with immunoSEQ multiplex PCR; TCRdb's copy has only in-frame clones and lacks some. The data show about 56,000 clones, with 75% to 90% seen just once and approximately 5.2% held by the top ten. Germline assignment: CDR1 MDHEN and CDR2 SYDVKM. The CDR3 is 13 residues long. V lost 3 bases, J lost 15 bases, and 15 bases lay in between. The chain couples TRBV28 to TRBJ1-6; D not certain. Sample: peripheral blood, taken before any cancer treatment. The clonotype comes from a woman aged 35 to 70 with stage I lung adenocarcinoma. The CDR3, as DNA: TGTGCCAGCAGTTTTGGGAAGCTGTCAGGCCTCCACTTT. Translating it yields CASSFGKLSGLHF.